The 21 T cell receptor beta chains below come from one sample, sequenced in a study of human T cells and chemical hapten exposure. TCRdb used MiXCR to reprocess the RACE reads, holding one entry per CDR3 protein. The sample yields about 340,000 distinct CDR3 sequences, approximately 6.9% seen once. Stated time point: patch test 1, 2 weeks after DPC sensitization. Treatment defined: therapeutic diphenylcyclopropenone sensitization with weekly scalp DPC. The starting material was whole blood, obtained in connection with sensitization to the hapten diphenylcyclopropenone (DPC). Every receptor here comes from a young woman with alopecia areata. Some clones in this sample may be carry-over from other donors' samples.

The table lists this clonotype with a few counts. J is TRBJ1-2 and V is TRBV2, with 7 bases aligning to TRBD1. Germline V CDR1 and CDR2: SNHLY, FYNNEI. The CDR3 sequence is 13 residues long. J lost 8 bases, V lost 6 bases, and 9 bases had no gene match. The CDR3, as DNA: TGTGCCAGCAGCGCGACAGGGAATGAAGGCTACACCTTC. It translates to CASSATGNEGYTF. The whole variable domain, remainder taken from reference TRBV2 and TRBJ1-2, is EPEVTQTPSHQVTQMGQEVILRCVPISNHLYFYWYRQILGQKVEFLVSFYNNEISEKSEIFDDQFSVERPDGSNFTLKIRSTKLEDSAMYFCASSATGNEGYTFGSGTRLTVV.

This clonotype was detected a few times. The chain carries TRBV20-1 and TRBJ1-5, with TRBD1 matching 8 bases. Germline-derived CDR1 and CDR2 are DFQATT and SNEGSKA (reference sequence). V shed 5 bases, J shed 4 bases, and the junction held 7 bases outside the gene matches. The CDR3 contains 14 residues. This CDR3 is CSAAGTGGNQPQHF. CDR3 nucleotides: TGCAGTGCTGCCGGGACAGGAGGGAATCAGCCCCAGCATTTT.

CDR3 nucleotides: TGCAGTGCTTGGGCTAGCGCTGAAGCTTTCTTT. Residues: CSAWASAEAFF. The chain carries TRBV20-1 and TRBJ1-1; D remains unclear. The CDR3 is made up of 11 amino acids. V lost 5 bases and J 6 bases, leaving 10 bases between the germline ends. Germline CDR1 DFQATT, CDR2 SNEGSKA (reference sequence).

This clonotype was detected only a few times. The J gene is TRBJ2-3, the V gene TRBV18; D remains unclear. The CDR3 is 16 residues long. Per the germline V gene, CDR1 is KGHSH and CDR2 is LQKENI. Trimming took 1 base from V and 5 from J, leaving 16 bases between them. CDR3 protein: CASSPRAGLAEDTQYF. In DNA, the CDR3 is TGTGCCAGCTCACCACGAGCAGGATTGGCCGAAGATACGCAGTATTTT.

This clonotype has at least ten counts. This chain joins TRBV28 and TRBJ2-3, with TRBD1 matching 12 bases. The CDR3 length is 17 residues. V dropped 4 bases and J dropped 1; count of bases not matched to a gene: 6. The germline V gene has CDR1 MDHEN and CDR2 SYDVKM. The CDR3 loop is CASSSGQGAPGTDTQYF. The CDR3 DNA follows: TGTGCCAGCAGTTCGGGACAGGGGGCGCCGGGCACAGATACGCAGTATTTT.

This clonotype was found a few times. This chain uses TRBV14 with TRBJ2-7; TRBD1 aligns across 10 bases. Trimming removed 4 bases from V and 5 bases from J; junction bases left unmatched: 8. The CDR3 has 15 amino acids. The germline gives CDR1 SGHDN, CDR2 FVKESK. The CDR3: CASSRRTGGLHEQYF. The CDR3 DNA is TGTGCCAGCAGCCGGCGGACAGGGGGTCTCCACGAGCAGTACTTC.

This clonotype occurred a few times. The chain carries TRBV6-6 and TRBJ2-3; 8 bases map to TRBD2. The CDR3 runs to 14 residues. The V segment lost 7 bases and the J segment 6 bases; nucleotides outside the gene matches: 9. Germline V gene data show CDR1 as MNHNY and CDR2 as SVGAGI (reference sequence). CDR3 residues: CASTSSGGGDTQYF. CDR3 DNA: TGTGCCAGCACTTCAAGCGGGGGCGGGGATACGCAGTATTTT.

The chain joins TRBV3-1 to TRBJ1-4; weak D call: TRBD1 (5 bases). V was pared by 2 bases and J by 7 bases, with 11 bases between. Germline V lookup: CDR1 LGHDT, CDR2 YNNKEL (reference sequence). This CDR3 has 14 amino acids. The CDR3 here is CASSQKGFGEKLFF. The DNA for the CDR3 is TGTGCCAGCAGCCAAAAGGGGTTTGGTGAAAAACTGTTTTTT.

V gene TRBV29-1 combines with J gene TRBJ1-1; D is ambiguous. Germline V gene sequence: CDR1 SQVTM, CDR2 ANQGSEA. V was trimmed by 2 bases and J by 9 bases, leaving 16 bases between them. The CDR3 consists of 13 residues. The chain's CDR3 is CSVEPYGREKAFF. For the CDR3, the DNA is TGCAGCGTTGAACCTTATGGCCGGGAAAAAGCTTTCTTT.

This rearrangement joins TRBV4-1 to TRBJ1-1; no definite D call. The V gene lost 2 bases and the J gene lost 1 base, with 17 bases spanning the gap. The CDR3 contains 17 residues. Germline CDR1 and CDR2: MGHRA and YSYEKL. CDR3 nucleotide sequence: TGCGCCAGCAGCCAACCCACCCGGAGGCACAAGAACACTGAAGCTTTCTTT. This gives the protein CASSQPTRRHKNTEAFF.

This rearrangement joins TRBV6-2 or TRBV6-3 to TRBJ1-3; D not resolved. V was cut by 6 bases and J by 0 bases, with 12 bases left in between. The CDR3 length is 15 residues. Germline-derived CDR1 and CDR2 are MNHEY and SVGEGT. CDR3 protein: CASSSLTVSGNTIYF. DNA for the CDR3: TGTGCCAGCAGCTCCCTGACCGTCTCTGGAAACACCATATATTTT.

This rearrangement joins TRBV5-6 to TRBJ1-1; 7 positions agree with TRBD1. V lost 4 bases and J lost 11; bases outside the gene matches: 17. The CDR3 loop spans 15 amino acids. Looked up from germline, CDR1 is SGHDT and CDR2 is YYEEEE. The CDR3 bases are TGTGCCAGCAGCACAAGTACCGGGACAGCTATCACGGCTTTCTTT. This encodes CASSTSTGTAITAFF. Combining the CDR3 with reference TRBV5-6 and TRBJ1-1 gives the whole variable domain DAGVTQSPTHLIKTRGQQVTLRCSPKSGHDTVSWYQQALGQGPQFIFQYYEEEERQRGNFPDRFSGHQFPNYSSELNVNALLLGDSALYLCASSTSTGTAITAFFGQGTRLTVV.

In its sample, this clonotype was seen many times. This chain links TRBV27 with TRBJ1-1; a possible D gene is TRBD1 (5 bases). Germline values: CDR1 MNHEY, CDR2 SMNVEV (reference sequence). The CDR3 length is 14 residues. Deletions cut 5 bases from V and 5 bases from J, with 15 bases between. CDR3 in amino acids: CASSPKGLMTEAFF. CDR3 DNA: TGTGCCAGCAGTCCAAAGGGGCTTATGACTGAAGCTTTCTTT.

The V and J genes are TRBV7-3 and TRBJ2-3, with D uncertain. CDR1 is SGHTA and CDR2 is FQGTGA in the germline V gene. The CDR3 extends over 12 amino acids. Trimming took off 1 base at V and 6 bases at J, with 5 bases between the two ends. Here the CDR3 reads CASSLNGDTQYF. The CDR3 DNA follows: TGTGCCAGCAGCTTAAATGGGGATACGCAGTATTTT.

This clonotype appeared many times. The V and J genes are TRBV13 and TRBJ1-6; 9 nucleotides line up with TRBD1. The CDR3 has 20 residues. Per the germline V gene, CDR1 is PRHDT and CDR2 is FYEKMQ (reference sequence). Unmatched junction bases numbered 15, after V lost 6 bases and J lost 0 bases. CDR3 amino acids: CASRQSLGQGGSSYNSPLHF. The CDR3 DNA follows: TGTGCCAGCAGGCAGAGTTTGGGACAGGGCGGAAGCTCCTATAATTCACCCCTCCACTTT.

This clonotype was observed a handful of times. CDR3 sequence: CASRELDSLYPIQETQYF. The CDR3 DNA is TGTGCCAGCAGAGAGCTGGACTCCCTTTACCCAATCCAAGAGACCCAGTACTTC. This chain uses TRBV28 with TRBJ2-5; TRBD2 is a possible D gene (5 bases). CDR1 MDHEN and CDR2 SYDVKM come from the germline V gene. V gave up 6 bases and J gave up 1 base, with 24 bases separating them. The CDR3 is 18 residues long.

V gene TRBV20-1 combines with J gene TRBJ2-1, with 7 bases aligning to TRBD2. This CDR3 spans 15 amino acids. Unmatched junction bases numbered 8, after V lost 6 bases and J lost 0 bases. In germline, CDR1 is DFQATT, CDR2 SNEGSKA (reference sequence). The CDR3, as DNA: TGCAGTGCATTACGGGGGGACCCCTCCTACAATGAGCAGTTCTTC. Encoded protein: CSALRGDPSYNEQFF.

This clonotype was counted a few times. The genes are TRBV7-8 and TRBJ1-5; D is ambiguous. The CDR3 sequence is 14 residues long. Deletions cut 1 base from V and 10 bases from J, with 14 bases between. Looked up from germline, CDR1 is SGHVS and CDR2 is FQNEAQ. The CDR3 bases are TGTGCCAGCAGCTTAGGCACGAGGTGGTCCCCCCAGCATTTT. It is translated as CASSLGTRWSPQHF.

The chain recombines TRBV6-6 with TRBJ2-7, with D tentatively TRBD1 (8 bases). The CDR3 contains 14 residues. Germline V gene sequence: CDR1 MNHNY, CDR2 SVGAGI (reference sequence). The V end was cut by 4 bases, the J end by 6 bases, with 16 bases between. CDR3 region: CASSLRTGGVEQYF. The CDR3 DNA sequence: TGTGCCAGCAGTTTACGCACAGGGGGGGTCGAGCAGTACTTC.

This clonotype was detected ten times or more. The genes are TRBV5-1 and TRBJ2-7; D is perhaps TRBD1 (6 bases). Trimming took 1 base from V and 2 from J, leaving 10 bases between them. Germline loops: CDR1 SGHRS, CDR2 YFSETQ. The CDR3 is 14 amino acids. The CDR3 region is CASSLTGTTYEQYF. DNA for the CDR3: TGCGCCAGCAGCTTGACAGGGACGACCTACGAGCAGTACTTC.

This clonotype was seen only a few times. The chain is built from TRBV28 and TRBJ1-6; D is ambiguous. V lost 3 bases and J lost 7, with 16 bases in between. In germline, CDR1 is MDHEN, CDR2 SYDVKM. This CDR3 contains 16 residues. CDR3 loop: CASSFMGFAGNSPLHF. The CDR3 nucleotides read TGTGCCAGCAGTTTTATGGGGTTCGCGGGGAATTCACCCCTCCACTTT.